This passage covers 32 T cell receptor beta chains from one sample sequenced in a study of T cell responses to AZD1222 COVID-19 vaccine (dated by TCRdb to 2020 to 2022). This sample's time point label indicates: baseline before first vaccination. Libraries were constructed by the immunoSEQ multiplex PCR assay. TCRdb re-hosts the immuneACCESS table, in-frame sequences only. Its copies lack some clones; in the studies checked, an unresolved V gene accounts for under half of them, and the cause for the rest is not known. The sample table shows about 150,000 clones, and 80% to 95% are seen once. Jointly, the top ten make up under 2.5% of the sample. Sequencing was performed on peripheral blood, taken on day 0 of AZD1222 vaccination. These receptors came from an adult in good health.

The gene calls are TRBV2 and TRBJ1-3, with a tentative D call TRBD1 (6 bases). CDR3 length: 18 residues. V was cut by 2 bases and J by 0 bases, with 17 bases left in between. Germline CDR1 reads SNHLY; CDR2 reads FYNNEI. The CDR3 spells CASSERRGFMSSGNTIYF. The CDR3 DNA follows: TGTGCCAGCAGTGAAAGGAGGGGGTTCATGAGCTCTGGAAACACCATATATTTT.

This clone has a single count. The J gene is TRBJ1-5, the V gene TRBV7-2; the D gene is possibly TRBD1 (6 bases). The V end lost 1 base, the J end lost 6 bases, and 13 bases lay between the germline ends. Germline CDR1 is SGHTA and CDR2 is FQGNSA. The CDR3 spans 15 residues. The CDR3 region is CASSLGGQGVQPQHF. The CDR3, as DNA: TGTGCCAGCAGCTTAGGGGGGCAGGGAGTTCAGCCCCAGCATTTT.

The genes are TRBV14 and TRBJ1-3, with 8 bases fitting TRBD1. CDR1 is SGHDN, CDR2 FVKESK, per germline. V lost 1 base, J lost 1 base, and 24 bases stayed unmatched. This CDR3 has 23 amino acids. The CDR3 is CASSQVGFTGTGSPIVSGNTIYF. The DNA of the CDR3 is TGTGCCAGCAGCCAAGTCGGGTTCACCGGGACAGGTTCCCCAATCGTTTCTGGAAACACCATATATTTT. Supplemented by reference TRBV14 and TRBJ1-3, the full variable domain reads EAGVTQFPSHSVIEKGQTVTLRCDPISGHDNLYWYRRVMGKEIKFLLHFVKESKQDESGMPNNRFLAERTGGTYSTLKVQPAELEDSGVYFCASSQVGFTGTGSPIVSGNTIYFGEGSWLTVV.

The chain uses TRBV11-3 and TRBJ2-5; D not certain. V lost 3 bases and J lost 1, with 6 bases in between. The CDR3 is 13 amino acids. Germline V CDR1 and CDR2: SGHNT, YENEEA. CDR3 sequence reads: CASSLGGQETQYF. DNA for the CDR3: TGTGCCAGCAGCTTGGGTGGCCAAGAGACCCAGTACTTC.

The genes are TRBV4-2 and TRBJ2-1; TRBD2 might be the D (5 bases). The germline CDR1 and CDR2 sequences are LGHNA and YNFKEQ. The ends were cut back, 4 bases at V and 0 bases at J, with 10 bases in the middle. This CDR3 has 15 residues. The chain's CDR3 is CASSPLEGSYNEQFF. The CDR3 DNA follows: TGTGCCAGCAGCCCCCTCGAGGGCTCCTACAATGAGCAGTTCTTC.

V is TRBV7-2 and J is TRBJ1-2; unclear D gene. V was cut by 3 bases and J by 5 bases, with 7 bases left in between. The germline CDR1 and CDR2 sequences are SGHTA and FQGNSA. CDR3 size: 12 residues. The CDR3 loop is CASSLDGYGYTF. The CDR3 nucleotides read TGTGCCAGCAGCTTGGACGGATATGGCTACACCTTC.

V gene TRBV19 combines with J gene TRBJ2-2; D may be TRBD1 (6 bases). The ends were cut back, 2 bases at V and 2 bases at J, with 12 bases in the middle. The CDR3 has 16 amino acids. Germline-derived CDR1 and CDR2 are LNHDA and SQIVND (reference sequence). In DNA, the CDR3 is TGTGCCAGTAGTATAAACAGGGCCCGCAACACCGGGGAGCTGTTTTTT. It encodes CASSINRARNTGELFF.

The V call is TRBV2, the J call TRBJ1-1, with TRBD1 matching over 12 bases. CDR1 and CDR2 (germline): SNHLY, FYNNEI. The CDR3 is 15 amino acids. Trimming removed 5 bases from V and 5 bases from J; junction bases left unmatched: 6. The CDR3 region is CASSPGQGASTEAFF. The CDR3 DNA follows: TGTGCCAGCAGTCCGGGACAGGGGGCAAGTACTGAAGCTTTCTTT.

This sequence joins TRBV2 and TRBJ2-5; no clear D gene. CDR1 and CDR2 (germline): SNHLY, FYNNEI. Between the trimmed V and J ends, which lost 3 bases and 8 bases, there was a span of 13 bases. CDR3 length equals 13 residues. The CDR3 coding sequence is TGTGCCAGCAGTGATTCCCTCCGTAGCACCCAGTACTTC. Amino acids: CASSDSLRSTQYF.

The rearrangement joins TRBV5-1 to TRBJ1-3, with 7 nucleotides matching TRBD1. This CDR3 spans 14 amino acids. The germline V gene encodes CDR1 SGHRS and CDR2 YFSETQ. With V trimmed by 3 bases and J by 6 bases, 6 bases remained unmatched. CDR3 nucleotide sequence: TGCGCCAGCAGCTCAGGGACAGACCCAAACACCATATATTTT. It translates to CASSSGTDPNTIYF.

This clone was seen once. The chain joins TRBV30 to TRBJ1-1, with D perhaps TRBD1 (6 bases). The CDR3 loop spans 13 amino acids. Germline CDR1 is GTSNPN and CDR2 is SVGIG (reference sequence). Trimming removed 0 bases at V and 6 bases at J, with 11 bases between. CDR3 loop: CAWSVEGGAEAFF. The CDR3 coding sequence is TGTGCCTGGAGTGTGGAGGGGGGTGCTGAAGCTTTCTTT.

The V and J genes are TRBV3-1 (or the pseudogene TRBV3-2) and TRBJ1-1, with D hard to call. The V gene's germline CDR1 is LGHDT and CDR2 YNNKEL (reference sequence). Trimming removed 0 bases from V and 1 base from J, with 6 bases in between. The CDR3 is 14 residues long. The chain's CDR3 is CASSQEDKNTEAFF. DNA of the CDR3: TGTGCCAGCAGCCAAGAAGACAAGAACACTGAAGCTTTCTTT.

V usage is TRBV7-2 and J usage is TRBJ2-3, with D hard to call. Germline V gene data show CDR1 as SGHTA and CDR2 as FQGNSA. The germline V and J ends were trimmed by 1 base and 8 bases, with 10 bases remaining between them. This CDR3 spans 13 amino acids. CDR3 nucleotides: TGTGCCAGCAGCTTAGAAGGCTGGGCTACGCAGTATTTT. Translating gives CASSLEGWATQYF.

This chain links TRBV4-2 with TRBJ1-5; no definite D call. Trimming left V 0 bases short and J 6 bases short, with 12 bases between. The CDR3 consists of 15 residues. The germline gives CDR1 LGHNA, CDR2 YNFKEQ. CDR3 nucleotides: TGTGCCAGCAGCCAAGATCGATGGGGAGGTCAGCCCCAGCATTTT. It encodes CASSQDRWGGQPQHF.

The chain combines TRBV7-9 with TRBJ1-6; 7 bases are shared with TRBD1. J gave up 5 bases and V 7 bases, and 5 bases lay outside the gene matches. The CDR3 has 14 residues. Germline CDR1 reads SEHNR; CDR2 reads FQNEAQ (reference sequence). The CDR3 region has the DNA TGTGCCAGCAACCCGGGACAGAATAATTCACCCCTCCACTTT. Translation: CASNPGQNNSPLHF.

This chain joins TRBV6-5 and TRBJ2-7; D call uncertain. Germline V gene lookup returns CDR1 MNHEY and CDR2 SVGAGI. Trimming took off 8 bases at V and 4 bases at J, with 15 bases between the two ends. This CDR3 contains 13 residues. CDR3: CASVPPRVYEQYF. The CDR3 bases are TGTGCCAGCGTCCCCCCGCGTGTTTACGAGCAGTACTTC.

V and J are TRBV11-3 and TRBJ2-1; no clear D gene. Germline CDR1 reads SGHNT; CDR2 reads YENEEA. Trimming took 1 base from V and 0 from J, leaving 7 bases between them. This CDR3 spans 15 amino acids. The CDR3 DNA sequence: TGTGCCAGCAGCTTAGGGTTTACCTCCTACAATGAGCAGTTCTTC. It is translated as CASSLGFTSYNEQFF.

The V gene is TRBV10-3, the J gene TRBJ2-5, with D maybe TRBD2 (5 bases). The CDR3 covers 20 residues. Per the germline V gene, CDR1 is ENHRY and CDR2 is SYGVKD. V lost 8 bases to trimming and J lost 3 bases, with 34 bases between them. The chain's CDR3 is CAIGKMTGVGPDRWEETQYF. The CDR3, as DNA: TGTGCCATCGGGAAAATGACCGGGGTAGGGCCGGACCGCTGGGAAGAGACCCAGTACTTC.

The J gene is TRBJ2-5, the V gene TRBV30; D gene uncertain. Germline V CDR1 and CDR2: GTSNPN, SVGIG (reference sequence). The CDR3 contains 10 residues. V was cut by 5 bases and J by 5 bases, with 6 bases left in between. This CDR3 is CAWGMETQYF. CDR3 bases: TGTGCCTGGGGTATGGAGACCCAGTACTTC. The full variable domain, in which reference TRBV30 and TRBJ2-5 provide the parts outside the CDR3, is SQTIHQWPATLVQPVGSPLSLECTVEGTSNPNLYWYRQAAGRGLQLLFYSVGIGQISSEVPQNLSASRPQDRQFILSSKKLLLSDSGFYLCAWGMETQYFGPGTRLLVL.

V usage is TRBV27 and J usage is TRBJ1-5, with unresolved D. Trimming took off 3 bases at V and 3 bases at J, with 6 bases between the two ends. CDR1 and CDR2 from the germline V gene are MNHEY and SMNVEV (reference sequence). CDR3 length: 13 amino acids. The CDR3 sequence: CASSLSYNQPQHF. In DNA form, the CDR3 reads TGTGCCAGCAGTTTGTCTTACAATCAGCCCCAGCATTTT.

This sequence joins TRBV7-2 and TRBJ2-3, with 10 bases aligning to TRBD2. Germline lookup yields CDR1 SGHTA and CDR2 FQGNSA. V gave up 2 bases and J gave up 0 bases; unmatched junction bases: 8. This CDR3 has 18 residues. In nucleotides, the CDR3 is TGTGCCAGCAGCTTAATAGCGGGGGGCCCTCTCAGCACAGATACGCAGTATTTT. This sequence encodes CASSLIAGGPLSTDTQYF.

J is TRBJ1-6 and V is TRBV4-2, with D unclear. V lost 4 bases to trimming and J lost 9 bases, with 16 bases between them. The V gene's germline CDR1 is LGHNA and CDR2 YNFKEQ. This CDR3 has 15 residues. CDR3 in amino acids: CASSPELGSGSPLHF. In DNA, the CDR3 is TGTGCCAGCAGCCCCGAGCTGGGGTCGGGTTCACCCCTCCACTTT.

The V gene is TRBV10-2, the J gene TRBJ1-2; D possibly corresponds to TRBD1 (6 bases). The CDR3 has 17 residues. V was pared by 3 bases and J by 4 bases, with 21 bases between. The germline V gene has CDR1 WSHSY and CDR2 SAAADI. The CDR3 is CASSDHPGSGASYGYTF. CDR3 bases: TGCGCCAGCAGTGACCACCCCGGGTCGGGGGCAAGCTATGGCTACACCTTC.

For the CDR3, the DNA is TGTGCCAGCAGTTACTCTAGACTAGCGGGAGGAAGTGAGCAGTTCTTC. The encoded protein is CASSYSRLAGGSEQFF. V gene TRBV6-5 combines with J gene TRBJ2-1, with 13 bases identical to TRBD2. The V gene's germline CDR1 is MNHEY and CDR2 SVGAGI. This CDR3 is 16 amino acids long. V shed 0 bases and J 9 bases; nucleotides not matched to a gene: 5.

The chain links TRBV3-1 (or the pseudogene TRBV3-2) to TRBJ2-1; 11 nucleotides agree with TRBD2. Germline trimming cut 4 bases from V and 0 bases from J; bases unmatched to any gene: 8. In germline, CDR1 is LGHDT, CDR2 YNNKEL (reference sequence). CDR3 length equals 18 residues. The chain's CDR3 is CASSRPFTSGSSYNEQFF. The CDR3 region has the DNA TGTGCCAGCAGCCGCCCGTTCACTAGCGGGAGCTCCTACAATGAGCAGTTCTTC.

The gene calls are TRBV19 and TRBJ2-1; 11 bases map to TRBD1. This CDR3 has 13 residues. The J segment lost 6 bases and the V segment lost 7 bases, leaving 2 bases of the junction unmatched. Germline CDR1 LNHDA, CDR2 SQIVND (reference sequence). This CDR3 reads CASIGTGGNEQFF. The DNA for the CDR3 is TGTGCCAGTATCGGGACAGGGGGCAATGAGCAGTTCTTC.

The genes are TRBV7-6 and TRBJ2-1; D may be TRBD1 (6 bases). In germline, CDR1 is SGHVS, CDR2 FNYEAQ. V was shortened by 4 bases and J by 8 bases, with 24 bases between the two germline ends. The CDR3 totals 17 residues. CDR3 in amino acids: CASSSRVQGGRVHEQFF. CDR3 DNA sequence: TGTGCCAGCAGCTCCCGGGTACAGGGTGGAAGGGTCCATGAGCAGTTCTTC.

This chain uses TRBV30 with TRBJ2-7; D may match TRBD1 or TRBD2 (6 bases each). Germline V gene lookup returns CDR1 GTSNPN and CDR2 SVGIG (reference sequence). Deletions cut 4 bases from V and 2 bases from J, with 24 bases between. The CDR3 contains 17 residues. The CDR3 region has the DNA TGTGCCTGGAAGGGGGGCGGAGGACTGGCGAGCCCCTACGAGCAGTACTTC. Translation: CAWKGGGGLASPYEQYF.

V gene TRBV10-3 combines with J gene TRBJ1-1; 8 nucleotides agree with TRBD1. The CDR3 is made up of 16 amino acids. The V and J ends lost 6 bases and 1 base, in that order; junction bases with no gene match: 10. The V gene's germline CDR1 is ENHRY and CDR2 SYGVKD. The CDR3 sequence: CAIRAGGGNPNTEAFF. CDR3 DNA sequence: TGTGCCATCAGAGCAGGGGGCGGGAATCCGAACACTGAAGCTTTCTTT.

The V gene is TRBV13, the J gene TRBJ2-2; D unresolved. Per the germline V gene, CDR1 is PRHDT and CDR2 is FYEKMQ (reference sequence). V was cut by 5 bases and J by 0 bases, with 13 bases left in between. The CDR3 totals 16 residues. CDR3 sequence: CASSPRTLANTGELFF. The CDR3, as DNA: TGTGCCAGCAGCCCCCGTACGCTAGCGAACACCGGGGAGCTGTTTTTT.

The V call is TRBV29-1, the J call TRBJ2-3, with D perhaps TRBD1 (6 bases). The CDR3 runs 14 residues. V lost 0 bases and J 5 bases, leaving 12 bases between the germline ends. Germline V gene sequence: CDR1 SQVTM, CDR2 ANQGSEA. The CDR3 here is CSVEDVGAGDTQYF. The DNA for the CDR3 is TGCAGCGTTGAAGATGTGGGGGCCGGAGATACGCAGTATTTT.

About this clone: A read error may produce the germline difference seen at one junction end. The V call is TRBV3-1 (or the pseudogene TRBV3-2), the J call TRBJ1-4; D is unresolved. The CDR3 runs to 15 residues. The V gene's germline CDR1 is LGHDT and CDR2 YNNKEL (reference sequence). CDR3 sequence: CASSRYSPTHEKLFF. DNA of the CDR3: TGTGCCAGCAGTCGATACAGCCCAACTCATGAAAAACTGTTTTTT.